The sequence of this T cell receptor (beta chain) was determined in a study of T-cell reconstitution after alpha-beta-depleted transplantation in children. Whole-study results and caveats: Newly produced T cells mostly accounted for T-cell counts and diversity one year post-transplant. Reportedly, only several hundred clones from non-depleted graft cells drove alpha-beta T-cell counts at about two months. Certain patients had high TCRbeta diversity at day 60, and it came from recipient T cells and thymic progenitors that survived.

This clonotype has a handful of counts. The antigen is not known. Germline V lookup: CDR1 SGHTA, CDR2 FQGNSA. This CDR3 spans 15 amino acids. V shed 0 bases, J shed 2 bases, and the junction held 2 bases outside the gene matches. Library preparation (for TCRbeta) was performed with unique molecular identifiers. Each CDR3 protein gets one entry after TCRdb re-called the PCR reads with MiXCR. The table lists about 7,900 distinct CDR3 sequences, around 17% of them singletons. Sequences were derived from PBMCs, mostly from graft donor cells, sampled 60 days after TCRalphabeta/CD19-depleted stem cell transplant. The receptor was isolated from a girl under three years old who had a stem cell transplant for combined immunodeficiency, so the T cells may come from the graft donor. This rearrangement joins TRBV7-2 to TRBJ2-7; 9 bases align to TRBD2. The CDR3 protein is CASSLALAGTYEQYF. CDR3 sequence (DNA): TGTGCCAGCAGCTTAGCCCTAGCGGGGACCTACGAGCAGTACTTC.